This T cell receptor (beta chain) was captured by sequencing in a study of OX40 agonist ivuxolimab in advanced cancers. Findings of the study overall: Expanded clones tended on average to be more numerous among CD8+ T cells than CD4+.

The ends were cut back, 5 bases at V and 4 bases at J, with 11 bases in the middle. The germline V gene has CDR1 SEHNR and CDR2 FQNEAQ (reference sequence). This CDR3 has 13 residues. Assay: immunoSEQ multiplex PCR; the TCRdb copy retains only in-frame clones and omits some. The repertoire holds about 74,000 clones, with around 90% as singletons. In regard to this clone: The antigen remains undetermined.

The starting material was CD4+ or CD8+ T cells sorted from blood, obtained in a trial of the OX40 agonist ivuxolimab. The V and J genes are TRBV7-9 and TRBJ1-1; D is uncertain. This clonotype originated in an adult with an advanced solid tumor such as melanoma, head and neck, liver or kidney cancer. The CDR3 spells CASSPVHPTEAFF. The CDR3 nucleotides are TGTGCCAGCAGCCCCGTCCACCCCACTGAAGCTTTCTTT.